This T cell receptor beta chain is from a study of T cell clonality in common variable immunodeficiency. Whole-study results and caveats: The cause of increased CVID clonality remains unclear without subpopulation sequencing.

TCRdb's table, derived via immunoSEQ multiplex PCR, lists solely in-frame clones and lacks some. Observed in the sample are tens of thousands of clones, none of them singletons. Looked up from germline, CDR1 is KGHSH and CDR2 is LQKENI. The CDR3 is 14 residues long. J gave up 5 bases and V 2 bases, and 6 bases lay outside the gene matches. This clone showed up many times. What it binds is unknown. The CDR3 is cut off 3 residues early in the read; its end comes from the germline J gene. Caucasian heritage predominated among both patients and controls. Each donor provided about 4.5 to 9 ml of heparinized whole blood.

The TCR comes from a person aged 18 to 70 in good health. This chain links TRBV18 with TRBJ2-7; 7 positions agree with TRBD1. The sequencing sample was made of peripheral blood mononuclear cells. The sequenced CDR3 bases are TGTGCCAGCTCACCAAGGGGACAGTCCCACGAG. It is translated as CASSPRGQSHE. The full CDR3 protein is CASSPRGQSHEQYF.